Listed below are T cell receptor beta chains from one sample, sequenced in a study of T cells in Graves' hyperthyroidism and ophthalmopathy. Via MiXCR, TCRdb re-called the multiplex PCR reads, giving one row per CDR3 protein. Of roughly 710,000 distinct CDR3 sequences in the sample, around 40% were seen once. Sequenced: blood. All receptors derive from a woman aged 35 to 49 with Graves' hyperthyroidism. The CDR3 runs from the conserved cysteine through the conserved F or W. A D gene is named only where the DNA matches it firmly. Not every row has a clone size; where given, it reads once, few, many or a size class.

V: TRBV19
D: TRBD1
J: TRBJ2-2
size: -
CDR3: CAGQGQGITGELFF
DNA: TGTGCCGGTCAGGGACAGGGGATAACCGGGGAGCTGTTTTTT

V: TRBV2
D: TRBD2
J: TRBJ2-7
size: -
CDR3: CASSGPGLAGSSYEQYF
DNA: TGTGCCAGCAGTGGCCCGGGACTAGCGGGGAGCTCCTACGAGCAGTACTTC

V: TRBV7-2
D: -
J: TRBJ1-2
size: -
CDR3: CASSYLMAGQGYTF
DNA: TGTGCCAGCAGTTACCTGATGGCCGGCCAAGGCTACACCTTC

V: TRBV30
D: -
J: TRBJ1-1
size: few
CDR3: CAWSVSYGNTEAFF
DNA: TGTGCCTGGAGTGTAAGCTACGGGAACACTGAAGCTTTCTTT

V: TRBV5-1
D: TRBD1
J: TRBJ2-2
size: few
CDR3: CASSLRDRGNTGELFF
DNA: TGTGCCAGCAGCTTGCGGGACAGGGGTAACACCGGGGAGCTGTTTTTT

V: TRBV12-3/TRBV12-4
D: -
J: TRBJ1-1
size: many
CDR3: CASSSRGENTEAFF
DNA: TGTGCCAGCAGTTCCAGGGGTGAGAACACTGAAGCTTTCTTT

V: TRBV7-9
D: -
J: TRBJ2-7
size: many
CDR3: CASSSQGQLVEQYF
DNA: TGTGCCAGCAGCAGCCAGGGTCAATTGGTCGAGCAGTACTTC

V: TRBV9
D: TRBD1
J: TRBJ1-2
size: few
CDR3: CASSQGQADGYTF
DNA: TGTGCCAGCAGCCAAGGACAGGCAGATGGCTACACCTTC

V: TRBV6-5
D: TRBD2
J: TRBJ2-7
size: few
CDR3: CASTAGLAGVEQYF
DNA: TGTGCCAGCACCGCGGGACTAGCGGGAGTCGAGCAGTACTTC

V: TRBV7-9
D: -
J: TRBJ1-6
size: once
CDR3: CASSPFSDTRGNSPLHF
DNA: TGTGCCAGCAGCCCCTTCTCGGACACCCGGGGGAATTCACCCCTCCACTTT

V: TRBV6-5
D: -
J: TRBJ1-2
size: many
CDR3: CASSYIEREGYTF
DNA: TGTGCCAGCAGTTACATCGAGCGCGAAGGCTACACCTTC

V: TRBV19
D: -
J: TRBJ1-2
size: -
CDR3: CASSPSTGGYGYTF
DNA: TGTGCCAGTAGTCCATCAACCGGGGGCTATGGCTACACCTTC

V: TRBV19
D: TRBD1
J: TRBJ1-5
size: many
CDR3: CASSIGDRSGNQPQHF
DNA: TGTGCCAGTAGTATCGGGGACAGGTCTGGCAATCAGCCCCAGCATTTT

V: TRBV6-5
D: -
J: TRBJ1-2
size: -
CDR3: CASLGPSYGYTF
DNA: TGTGCCTCCTTGGGACCGAGCTATGGCTACACCTTC

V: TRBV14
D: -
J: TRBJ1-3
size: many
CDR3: CASSQSAGNTIYF
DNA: TGTGCCAGCAGCCAGTCGGCTGGAAACACCATATATTTT

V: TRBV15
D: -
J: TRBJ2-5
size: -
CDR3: CATSRAAGIERETQYF
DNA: TGTGCCACCAGCAGAGCAGCCGGGATCGAACGGGAGACCCAGTACTTC

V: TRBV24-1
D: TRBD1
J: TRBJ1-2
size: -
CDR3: CATSDLPGTGPYTF
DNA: TGTGCCACCAGTGATTTACCCGGGACAGGGCCCTACACCTTC

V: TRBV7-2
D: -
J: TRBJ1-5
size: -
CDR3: CASSIRSGGSNQPQHF
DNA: TGTGCCAGCAGCATAAGGTCGGGAGGGAGCAATCAGCCCCAGCATTTT

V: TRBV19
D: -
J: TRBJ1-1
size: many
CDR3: CASSLTGRDNTEAFF
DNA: TGTGCCAGTAGTTTAACAGGGAGAGATAACACTGAAGCTTTCTTT

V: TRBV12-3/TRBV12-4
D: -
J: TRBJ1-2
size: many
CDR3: CASSFGGPNYGYTF
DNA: TGTGCCAGCAGTTTCGGTGGGCCTAACTATGGCTACACCTTC

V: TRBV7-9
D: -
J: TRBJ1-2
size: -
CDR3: CASSGLGYRVEEGYTF
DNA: TGTGCCAGCAGCGGTCTGGGGTACAGGGTTGAAGAGGGCTACACCTTC

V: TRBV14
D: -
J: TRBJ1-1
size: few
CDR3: CASSQGNLHPGNTEAFF
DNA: TGTGCCAGCAGCCAAGGGAACCTTCACCCCGGGAACACTGAAGCTTTCTTT

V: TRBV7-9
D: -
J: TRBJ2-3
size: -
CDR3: CASSLDRDKDTQYF
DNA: TGTGCCAGCAGCTTAGACAGGGATAAGGATACGCAGTATTTT

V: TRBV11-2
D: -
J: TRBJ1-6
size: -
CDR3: CASSYGTVDNSPLHF
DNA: TGTGCCAGCAGTTACGGGACGGTTGATAATTCACCCCTCCACTTT

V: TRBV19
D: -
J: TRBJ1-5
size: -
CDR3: CASSIWGYGNQPQHF
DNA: TGTGCCAGTAGTATCTGGGGTTATGGCAATCAGCCCCAGCATTTT

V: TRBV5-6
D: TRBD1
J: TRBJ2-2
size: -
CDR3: CASSLRQGAAGELFF
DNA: TGTGCCAGCAGCTTACGGCAGGGGGCTGCCGGGGAGCTGTTTTTT

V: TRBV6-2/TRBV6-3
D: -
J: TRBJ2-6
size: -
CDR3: CASSSTTGVYSGANVLTF
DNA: TGTGCCAGCAGTTCCACCACGGGGGTTTACTCTGGGGCCAACGTCCTGACTTTC

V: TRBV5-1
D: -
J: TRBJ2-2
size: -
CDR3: CASTEGGIGELFF
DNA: TGCGCCAGCACGGAGGGTGGAATCGGGGAGCTGTTTTTT

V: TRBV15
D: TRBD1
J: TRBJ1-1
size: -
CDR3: CATSRDRAGVNTEAFF
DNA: TGTGCCACCAGCAGGGACAGGGCTGGGGTCAACACTGAAGCTTTCTTT

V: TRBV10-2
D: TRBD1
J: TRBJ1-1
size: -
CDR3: CASAGTGYTEAFF
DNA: TGTGCCAGCGCCGGGACAGGGTACACTGAAGCTTTCTTT

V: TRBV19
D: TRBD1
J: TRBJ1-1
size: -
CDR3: CASSPGGGRDTEAFF
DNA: TGTGCCAGTAGTCCAGGGGGCGGGCGGGACACTGAAGCTTTCTTT

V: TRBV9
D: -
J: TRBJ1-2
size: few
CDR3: CASSVGGQDPGGYTF
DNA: TGTGCCAGCAGCGTAGGGGGTCAGGACCCAGGGGGCTACACCTTC

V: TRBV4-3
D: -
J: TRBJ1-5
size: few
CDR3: CASSQNMGAPSNQPQHF
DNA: TGCGCCAGCAGCCAGAACATGGGGGCCCCTAGCAATCAGCCCCAGCATTTT

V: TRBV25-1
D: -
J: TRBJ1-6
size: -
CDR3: CAREWQGNSPLHF
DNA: TGTGCTAGAGAGTGGCAGGGTAATTCACCCCTCCACTTT

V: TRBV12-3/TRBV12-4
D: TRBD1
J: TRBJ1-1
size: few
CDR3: CASSYDRAGGAEAFF
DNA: TGTGCCAGCAGTTACGACAGGGCTGGGGGAGCTGAAGCTTTCTTT

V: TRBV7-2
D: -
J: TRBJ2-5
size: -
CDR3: CASSYRTVEETQYF
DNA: TGTGCCAGCAGCTATCGGACAGTAGAAGAGACCCAGTACTTC

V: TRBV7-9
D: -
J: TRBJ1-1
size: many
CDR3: CASSLSTVSEAFF
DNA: TGTGCCAGCAGCTTATCTACAGTTTCTGAAGCTTTCTTT

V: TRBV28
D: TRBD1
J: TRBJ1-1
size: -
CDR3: CASRGTGEIRGAFF
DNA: TGTGCCAGCAGAGGGACAGGGGAAATCCGGGGGGCTTTCTTT

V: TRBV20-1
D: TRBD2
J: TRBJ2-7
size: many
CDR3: CSARDRTSGSDEQYF
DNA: TGCAGTGCTAGAGATCGGACTAGCGGGAGTGACGAGCAGTACTTC

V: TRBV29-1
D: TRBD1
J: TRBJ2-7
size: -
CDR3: CSIDGTERSEQYF
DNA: TGCAGCATCGACGGGACAGAGAGGAGCGAGCAGTACTTC

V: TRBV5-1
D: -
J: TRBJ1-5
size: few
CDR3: CASSLEMGGGQPQHF
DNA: TGCGCCAGCAGCCTTGAGATGGGGGGCGGGCAGCCCCAGCATTTT